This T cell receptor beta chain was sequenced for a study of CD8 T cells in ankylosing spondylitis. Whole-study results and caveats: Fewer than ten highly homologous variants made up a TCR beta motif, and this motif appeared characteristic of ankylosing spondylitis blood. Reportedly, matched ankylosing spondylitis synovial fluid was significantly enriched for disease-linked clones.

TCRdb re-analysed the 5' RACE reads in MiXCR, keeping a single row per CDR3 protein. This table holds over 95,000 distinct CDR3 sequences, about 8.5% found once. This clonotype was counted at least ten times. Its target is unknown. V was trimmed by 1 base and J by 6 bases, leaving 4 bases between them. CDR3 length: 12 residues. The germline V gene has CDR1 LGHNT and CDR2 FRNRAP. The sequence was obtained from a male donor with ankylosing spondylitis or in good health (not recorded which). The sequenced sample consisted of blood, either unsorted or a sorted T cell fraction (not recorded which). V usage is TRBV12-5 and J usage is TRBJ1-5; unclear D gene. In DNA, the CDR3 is TGTGCTAGTGGTTTGGAAGGTCAGCCCCAGCATTTT. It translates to CASGLEGQPQHF.